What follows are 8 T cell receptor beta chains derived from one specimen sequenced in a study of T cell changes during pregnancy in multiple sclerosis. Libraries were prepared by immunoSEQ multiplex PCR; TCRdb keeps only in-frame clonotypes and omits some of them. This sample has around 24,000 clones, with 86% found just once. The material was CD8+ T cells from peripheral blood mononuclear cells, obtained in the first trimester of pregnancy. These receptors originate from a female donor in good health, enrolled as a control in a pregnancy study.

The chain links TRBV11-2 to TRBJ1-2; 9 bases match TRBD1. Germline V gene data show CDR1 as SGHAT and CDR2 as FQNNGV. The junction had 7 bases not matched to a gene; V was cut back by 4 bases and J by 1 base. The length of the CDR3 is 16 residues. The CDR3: CASSYKGDRDNYGYTF. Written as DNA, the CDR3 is TGTGCCAGCAGCTATAAGGGGGACAGGGATAACTATGGCTACACCTTC.

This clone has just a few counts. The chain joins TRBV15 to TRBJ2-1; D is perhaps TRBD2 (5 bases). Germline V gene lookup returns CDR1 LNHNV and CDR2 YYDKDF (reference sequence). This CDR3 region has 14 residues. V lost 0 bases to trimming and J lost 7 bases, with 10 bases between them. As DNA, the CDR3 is TGTGCCACCAGCAGAGAGGACTGGCGGAATGAGCAGTTCTTC. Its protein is CATSREDWRNEQFF.

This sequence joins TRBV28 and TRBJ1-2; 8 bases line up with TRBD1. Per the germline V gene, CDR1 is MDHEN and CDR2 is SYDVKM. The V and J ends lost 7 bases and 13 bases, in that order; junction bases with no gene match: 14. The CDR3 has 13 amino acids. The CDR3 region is CASNPGQAPDSTF. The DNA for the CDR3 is TGTGCCAGCAACCCGGGACAGGCCCCCGATAGCACCTTC.

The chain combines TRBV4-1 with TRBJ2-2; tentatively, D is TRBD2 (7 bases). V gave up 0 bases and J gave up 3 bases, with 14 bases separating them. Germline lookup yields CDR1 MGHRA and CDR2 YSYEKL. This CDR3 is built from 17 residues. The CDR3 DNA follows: TGCGCCAGCAGCCAAGAAGCTGGGGGGGCCTACACCGGGGAGCTGTTTTTT. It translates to CASSQEAGGAYTGELFF.

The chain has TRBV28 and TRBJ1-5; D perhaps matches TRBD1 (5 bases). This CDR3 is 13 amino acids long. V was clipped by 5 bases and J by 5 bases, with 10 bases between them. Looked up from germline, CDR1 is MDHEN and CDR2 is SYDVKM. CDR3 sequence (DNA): TGTGCCAGCAGTCTTGACAGTGATCAGCCCCAGCATTTT. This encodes CASSLDSDQPQHF.

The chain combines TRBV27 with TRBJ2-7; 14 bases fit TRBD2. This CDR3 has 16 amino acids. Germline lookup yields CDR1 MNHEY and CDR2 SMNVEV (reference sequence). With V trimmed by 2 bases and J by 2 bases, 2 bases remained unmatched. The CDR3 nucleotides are TGTGCCAGCAGTTTAGGACTAGCGGGGGGCACCTACGAGCAGTACTTC. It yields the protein CASSLGLAGGTYEQYF.

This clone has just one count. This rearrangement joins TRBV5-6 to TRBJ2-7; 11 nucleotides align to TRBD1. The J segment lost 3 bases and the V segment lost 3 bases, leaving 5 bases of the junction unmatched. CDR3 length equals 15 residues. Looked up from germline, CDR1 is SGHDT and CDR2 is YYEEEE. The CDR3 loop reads CASSYSGTGGYEQYF. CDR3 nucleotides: TGTGCCAGCAGCTATTCCGGGACAGGGGGCTACGAGCAGTACTTC.

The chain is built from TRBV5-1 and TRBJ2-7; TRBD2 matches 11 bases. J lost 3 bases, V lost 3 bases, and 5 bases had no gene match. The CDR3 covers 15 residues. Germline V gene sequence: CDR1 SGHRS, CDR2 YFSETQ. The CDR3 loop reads CASSWTSGYIYEQYF. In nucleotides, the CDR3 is TGCGCCAGCAGCTGGACTAGCGGGTATATCTACGAGCAGTACTTC. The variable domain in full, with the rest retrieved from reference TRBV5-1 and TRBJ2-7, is KAGVTQTPRYLIKTRGQQVTLSCSPISGHRSVSWYQQTPGQGLQFLFEYFSETQRNKGNFPGRFSGRQFSNSRSEMNVSTLELGDSALYLCASSWTSGYIYEQYFGPGTRLTVT.